These T cell receptor beta chains were read from a single sample in a study of blood T cell repertoires in COVID-19. TCRdb's copy holds only in-frame clones and misses some; the assay was immunoSEQ multiplex PCR. Of 150,000 to 200,000 clones listed, 86% are singletons. The sequencing input was peripheral blood. The receptors stem from a woman aged 80 or older in a cohort sampled during active or convalescent COVID-19. Each CDR3 is given with its conserved first and last residue. Fields, in order: CDR3 DNA, CDR3 protein, V gene, J gene, D gene, clone size, CDR3 length. The D gene is left open where the match is weak. Only part of the rows carry a size: once, few, many, or a class if the clone is expanded.

TGTGCCAGCAGCTCCTGGACAGGGGGATACTCCTACGAGCAGTACTTC	CASSSWTGGYSYEQYF	TRBV7-6	TRBJ2-7	TRBD1	NA	16
TGTGCCAGCAGCGCGAGCGCGGCTTACAATCAGCCCCAGCATTTT	CASSASAAYNQPQHF	TRBV11-2	TRBJ1-5	NA	NA	15
TGTGCCACCAGTGATTCCCCCCTGACTAGAGAGACCCAGTACTTC	CATSDSPLTRETQYF	TRBV24-1	TRBJ2-5	NA	NA	15
TGTGCCAGCATCGGACTAGCGGGATACACCGGGGAGCTGTTTTTT	CASIGLAGYTGELFF	TRBV2	TRBJ2-2	TRBD2	NA	15
TGTGCCAGCAGCACAGGGATTACTAATGAAAAACTGTTTTTT	CASSTGITNEKLFF	TRBV2	TRBJ1-4	NA	once	14
TGTGCCAGCAGTCTGACTAGGGCGCCAGATACGCAGTATTTT	CASSLTRAPDTQYF	TRBV6-5	TRBJ2-3	NA	NA	14
TGTGCCACCAGCAGAGACAGGGGGCGTTGGGGCTACACCTTC	CATSRDRGRWGYTF	TRBV15	TRBJ1-2	TRBD1	NA	14
TGTGCCAGCAGTGTTACTAGCGGGGGACAAGAGACCCAGTACTTC	CASSVTSGGQETQYF	TRBV2	TRBJ2-5	TRBD2	NA	15
TGTGCCAGCAGCGTAGCCCCCACAGGGGAGCAGTACTTC	CASSVAPTGEQYF	TRBV9	TRBJ2-7	NA	NA	13
TGTGCCAGCTCGAAGACAGAAAACACCGGGGAGCTGTTTTTT	CASSKTENTGELFF	TRBV18	TRBJ2-2	NA	NA	14
TGTGCCAGCTCACCGAGCGCAGGGGGAGATAACTATGGCTACACCTTC	CASSPSAGGDNYGYTF	TRBV18	TRBJ1-2	TRBD1	NA	16
TGCAGCGTTGATTGGCGGGAAGCAACAGATACGCAGTATTTT	CSVDWREATDTQYF	TRBV29-1	TRBJ2-3	NA	many	14
TGTGCCAGCAGCCCGCGGGGGGAAGCTTTCTTT	CASSPRGEAFF	TRBV11-2	TRBJ1-1	NA	NA	11
TGTGCCAGCAGCAAAGAAAGGGGCCATTACGAGCAGTACTTC	CASSKERGHYEQYF	TRBV21-1	TRBJ2-7	NA	NA	14
TGTGCCAGCAGTAGACAGGGGGCGGGTAATCAGCCCCAGCATTTT	CASSRQGAGNQPQHF	TRBV2	TRBJ1-5	TRBD1	NA	15
TGTGCCAGCAGTTTGTCCGGGACAGGGGGCTACCGCTATGGCTACACCTTC	CASSLSGTGGYRYGYTF	TRBV27	TRBJ1-2	TRBD1	NA	17
TGTGCCATCAGTGAGAGGGCAGGGGAAGTTTCAGATACGCAGTATTTT	CAISERAGEVSDTQYF	TRBV10-3	TRBJ2-3	NA	NA	16
TGTGCCAGCAGGGATCTTGCGGGAGCCACCGGGGAGCTGTTTTTT	CASRDLAGATGELFF	TRBV7-9	TRBJ2-2	TRBD2	once	15
TGCGCCAGCAGTGACCCAGGGGCGGACTTC	CASSDPGADF	TRBV10-1	TRBJ2-4	NA	NA	10
TGCGCCAGCAGCTCGGGAGGGACGGGGAACACCGGGGAGCTGTTTTTT	CASSSGGTGNTGELFF	TRBV5-1	TRBJ2-2	TRBD2	NA	16
TGTGCCAGCAGGCACGGGACTCAAGAGACCCAGTACTTC	CASRHGTQETQYF	TRBV2	TRBJ2-5	NA	NA	13
TGCGCCAGCAGCCAAGGCCCTTGGGACAGGGTAAACTTT	CASSQGPWDRVNF	TRBV4-1	TRBJ1-4	TRBD1	NA	13
TGTGCCAGTAGTTTCCAGGGGGCAGGCTATGGCTACACCTTC	CASSFQGAGYGYTF	TRBV19	TRBJ1-2	TRBD1	NA	14